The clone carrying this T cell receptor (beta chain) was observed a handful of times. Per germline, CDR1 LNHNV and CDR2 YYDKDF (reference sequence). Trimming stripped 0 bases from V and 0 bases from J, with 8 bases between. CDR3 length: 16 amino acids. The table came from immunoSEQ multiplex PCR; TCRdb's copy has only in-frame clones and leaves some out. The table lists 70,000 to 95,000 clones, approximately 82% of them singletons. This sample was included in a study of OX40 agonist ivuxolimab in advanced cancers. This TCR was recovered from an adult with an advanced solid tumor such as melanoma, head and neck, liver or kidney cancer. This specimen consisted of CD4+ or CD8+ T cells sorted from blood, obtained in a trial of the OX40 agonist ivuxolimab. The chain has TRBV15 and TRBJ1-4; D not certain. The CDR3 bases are TGTGCCACCAGCAGAGATCAGGCTGCAACTAATGAAAAACTGTTTTTT. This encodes CATSRDQAATNEKLFF.